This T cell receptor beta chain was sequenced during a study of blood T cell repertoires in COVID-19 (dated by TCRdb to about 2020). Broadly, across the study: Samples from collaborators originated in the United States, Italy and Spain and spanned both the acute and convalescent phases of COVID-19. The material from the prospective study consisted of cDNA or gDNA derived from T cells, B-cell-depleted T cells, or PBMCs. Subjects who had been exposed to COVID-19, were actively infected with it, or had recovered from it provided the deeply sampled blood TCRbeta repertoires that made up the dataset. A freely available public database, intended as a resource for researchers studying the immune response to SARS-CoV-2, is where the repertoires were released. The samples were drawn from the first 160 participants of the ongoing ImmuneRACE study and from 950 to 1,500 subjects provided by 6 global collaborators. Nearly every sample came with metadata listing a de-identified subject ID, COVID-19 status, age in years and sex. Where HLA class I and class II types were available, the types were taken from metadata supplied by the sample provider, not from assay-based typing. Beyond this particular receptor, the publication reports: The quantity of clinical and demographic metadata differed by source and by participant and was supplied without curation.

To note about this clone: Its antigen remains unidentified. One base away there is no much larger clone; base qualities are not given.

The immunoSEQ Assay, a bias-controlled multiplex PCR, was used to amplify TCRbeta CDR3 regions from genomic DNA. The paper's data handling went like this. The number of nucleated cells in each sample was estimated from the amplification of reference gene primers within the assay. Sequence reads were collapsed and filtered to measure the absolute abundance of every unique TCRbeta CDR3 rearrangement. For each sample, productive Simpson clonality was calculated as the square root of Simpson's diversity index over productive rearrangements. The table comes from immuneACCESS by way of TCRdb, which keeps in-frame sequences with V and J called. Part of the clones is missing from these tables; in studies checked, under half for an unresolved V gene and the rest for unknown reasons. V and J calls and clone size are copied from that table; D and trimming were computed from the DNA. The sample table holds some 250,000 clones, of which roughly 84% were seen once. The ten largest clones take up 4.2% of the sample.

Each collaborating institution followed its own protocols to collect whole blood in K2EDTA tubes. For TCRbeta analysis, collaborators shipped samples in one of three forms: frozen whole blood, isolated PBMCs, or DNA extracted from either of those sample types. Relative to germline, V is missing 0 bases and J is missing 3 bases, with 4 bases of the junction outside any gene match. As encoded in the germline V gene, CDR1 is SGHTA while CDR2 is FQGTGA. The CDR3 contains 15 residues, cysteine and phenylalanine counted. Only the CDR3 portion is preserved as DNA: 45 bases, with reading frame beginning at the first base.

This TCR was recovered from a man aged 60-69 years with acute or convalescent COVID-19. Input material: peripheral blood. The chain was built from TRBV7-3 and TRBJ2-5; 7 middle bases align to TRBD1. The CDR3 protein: CASSLTPGTEETQYF. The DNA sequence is TGTGCCAGCAGCTTAACGCCCGGGACAGAAGAGACCCAGTACTTC.